The clone carrying this TCR beta chain was recorded a few times. Its specificity is unknown. The CDR3 contains 15 residues. Trimming pared 1 base from V and 0 bases from J, leaving 9 bases between. TCRdb itself ran the reads through MiXCR, one entry per CDR3 protein. The sample yields approximately 1,000,000 distinct CDR3 sequences, approximately 33% seen once. The data were taken from a study of T cell repertoires in cytomegalovirus infection. Study results and caveats: HLA-C-restricted CMV clonotypes gave the most frequent clonotype in two of eight donors.

The chain employs TRBV12-3 or TRBV12-4 and TRBJ2-5; D remains ambiguous. This TCR was recovered from a human donor in good health (CMV status not recorded). Some clones in this sample may be carry-over from other donors' samples. Sequenced here: cultured CD8+ T cells from PBMCs, sampled from culture after CMV antigen stimulation. This CDR3 is CASSLVGSYQETQYF. The CDR3 nucleotides are TGTGCCAGCAGTTTAGTCGGCAGCTACCAAGAGACCCAGTACTTC.